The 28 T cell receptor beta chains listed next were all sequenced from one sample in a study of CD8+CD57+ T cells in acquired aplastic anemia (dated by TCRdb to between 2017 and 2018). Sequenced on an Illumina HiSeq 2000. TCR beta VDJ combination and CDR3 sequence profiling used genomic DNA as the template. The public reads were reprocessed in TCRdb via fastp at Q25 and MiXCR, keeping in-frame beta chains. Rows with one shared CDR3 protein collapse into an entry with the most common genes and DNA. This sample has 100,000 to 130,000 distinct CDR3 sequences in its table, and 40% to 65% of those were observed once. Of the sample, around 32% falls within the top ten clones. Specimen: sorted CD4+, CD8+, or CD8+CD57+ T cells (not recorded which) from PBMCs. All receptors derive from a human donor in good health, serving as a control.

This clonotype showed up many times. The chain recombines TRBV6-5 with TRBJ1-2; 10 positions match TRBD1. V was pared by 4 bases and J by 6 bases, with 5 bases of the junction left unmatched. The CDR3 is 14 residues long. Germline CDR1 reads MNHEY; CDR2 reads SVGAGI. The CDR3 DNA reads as TGTGCCAGCAGTTGGCTGGGGACAGGGGATGGCTACACCTTC. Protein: CASSWLGTGDGYTF.

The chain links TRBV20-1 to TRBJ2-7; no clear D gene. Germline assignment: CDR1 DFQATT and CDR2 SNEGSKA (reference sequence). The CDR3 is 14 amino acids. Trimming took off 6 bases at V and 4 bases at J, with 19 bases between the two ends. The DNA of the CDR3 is TGCAGTGCCAGCGCGCCTACTGAAGGGTACGAGCAGTACTTC. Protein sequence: CSASAPTEGYEQYF.

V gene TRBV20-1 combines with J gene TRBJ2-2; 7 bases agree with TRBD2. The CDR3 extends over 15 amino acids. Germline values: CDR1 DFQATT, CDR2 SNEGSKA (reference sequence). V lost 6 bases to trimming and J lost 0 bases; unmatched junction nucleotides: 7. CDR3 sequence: CSAPSSGPNTGELFF. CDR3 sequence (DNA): TGCAGTGCCCCGAGTAGCGGGCCGAACACCGGGGAGCTGTTTTTT.

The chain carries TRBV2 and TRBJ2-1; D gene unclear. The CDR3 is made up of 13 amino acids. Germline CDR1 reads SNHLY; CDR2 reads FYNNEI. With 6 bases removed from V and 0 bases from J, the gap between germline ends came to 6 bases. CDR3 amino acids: CASRWDSYNEQFF. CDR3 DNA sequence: TGTGCCAGCAGGTGGGACTCCTACAATGAGCAGTTCTTC.

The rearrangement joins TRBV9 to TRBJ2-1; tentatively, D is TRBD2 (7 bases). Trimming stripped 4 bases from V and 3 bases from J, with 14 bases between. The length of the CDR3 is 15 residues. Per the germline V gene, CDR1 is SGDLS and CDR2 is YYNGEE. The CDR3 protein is CASSMGGGFYNEQFF. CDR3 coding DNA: TGTGCCAGCAGCATGGGAGGGGGGTTCTACAATGAGCAGTTCTTC.

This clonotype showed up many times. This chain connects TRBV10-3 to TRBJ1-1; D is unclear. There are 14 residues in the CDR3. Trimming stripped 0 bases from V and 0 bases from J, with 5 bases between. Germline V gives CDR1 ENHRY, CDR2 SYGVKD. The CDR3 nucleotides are TGTGCCATCAGTGAGTCGGGCCTGAACACTGAAGCTTTCTTT. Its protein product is CAISESGLNTEAFF.

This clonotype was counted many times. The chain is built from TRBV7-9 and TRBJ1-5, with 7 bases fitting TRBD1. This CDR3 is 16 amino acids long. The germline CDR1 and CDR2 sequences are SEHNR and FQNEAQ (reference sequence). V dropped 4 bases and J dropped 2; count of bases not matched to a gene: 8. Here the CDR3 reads CASSSTGQEGNQPQHF. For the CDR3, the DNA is TGTGCCAGCAGCTCAACCGGACAGGAAGGCAATCAGCCCCAGCATTTT.

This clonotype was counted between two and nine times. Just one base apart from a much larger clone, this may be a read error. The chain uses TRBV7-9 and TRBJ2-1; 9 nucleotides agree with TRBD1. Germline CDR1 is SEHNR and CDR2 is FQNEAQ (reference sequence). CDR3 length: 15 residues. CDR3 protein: CASSSVGTGSNGQFF. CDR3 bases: TGTGCCAGCAGCTCAGTCGGGACAGGGAGCAATGGGCAGTTCTTC. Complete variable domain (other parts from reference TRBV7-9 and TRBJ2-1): DTGVSQNPRHKITKRGQNVTFRCDPISEHNRLYWYRQTLGQGPEFLTYFQNEAQLEKSRLLSDRFSAERPKGSFSTLEIQRTEQGDSAMYLCASSSVGTGSNGQFFGPGTRLTVL.

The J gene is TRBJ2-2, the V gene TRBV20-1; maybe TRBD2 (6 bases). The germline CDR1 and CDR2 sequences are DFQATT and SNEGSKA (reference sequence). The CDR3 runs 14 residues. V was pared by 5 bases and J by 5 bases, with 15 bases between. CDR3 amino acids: CSARPGEFTGELFF. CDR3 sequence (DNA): TGCAGTGCTCGGCCGGGGGAGTTTACCGGGGAGCTGTTTTTT.

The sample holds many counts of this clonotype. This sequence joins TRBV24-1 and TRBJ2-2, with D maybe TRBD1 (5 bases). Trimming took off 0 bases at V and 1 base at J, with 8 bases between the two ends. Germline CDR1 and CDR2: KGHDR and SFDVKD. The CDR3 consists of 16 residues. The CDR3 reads CATSDLSGMNTGELFF. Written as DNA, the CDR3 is TGTGCCACCAGTGATTTGTCAGGGATGAACACCGGGGAGCTGTTTTTT.

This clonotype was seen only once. The CDR3 loop reads CSASRTENSYEQYF. DNA of the CDR3: TGCAGTGCTAGCCGGACCGAGAACTCATACGAGCAGTACTTC. The chain joins TRBV20-1 to TRBJ2-7; D gene unclear. There are 14 residues in the CDR3. CDR1 and CDR2 from the germline V gene are DFQATT and SNEGSKA (reference sequence). Trimming shortened V by 3 bases and J by 4 bases, and 16 bases separated the two germline ends.

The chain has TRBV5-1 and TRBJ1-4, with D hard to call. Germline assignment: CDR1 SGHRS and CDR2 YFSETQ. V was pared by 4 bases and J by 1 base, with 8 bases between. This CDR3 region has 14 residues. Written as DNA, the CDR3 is TGCGCCAGCAGCCGGGATCTAACTAATGAAAAACTGTTTTTT. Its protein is CASSRDLTNEKLFF.

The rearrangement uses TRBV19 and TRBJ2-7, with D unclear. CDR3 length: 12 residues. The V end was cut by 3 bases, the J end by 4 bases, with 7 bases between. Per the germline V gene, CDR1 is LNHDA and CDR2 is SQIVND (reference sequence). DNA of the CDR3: TGTGCCAGTAGTATGGGCTCTTACGAGCAGTACTTC. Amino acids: CASSMGSYEQYF.

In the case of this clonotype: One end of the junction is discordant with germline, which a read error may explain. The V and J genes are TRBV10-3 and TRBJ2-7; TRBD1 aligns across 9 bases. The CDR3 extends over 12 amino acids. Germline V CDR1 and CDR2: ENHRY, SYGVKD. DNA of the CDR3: TGCGCCAGCACGGGGACAGGGTTCGAGCAGTACTTC. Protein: CASTGTGFEQYF.

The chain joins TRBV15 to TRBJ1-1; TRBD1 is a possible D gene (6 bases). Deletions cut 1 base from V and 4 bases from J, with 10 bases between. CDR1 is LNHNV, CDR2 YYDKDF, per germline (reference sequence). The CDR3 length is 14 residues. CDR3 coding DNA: TGTGCCACCAGCAGAGTCACCAGGGGCACTGAAGCTTTCTTT. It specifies CATSRVTRGTEAFF. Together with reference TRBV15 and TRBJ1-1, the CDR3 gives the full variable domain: DAMVIQNPRYQVTQFGKPVTLSCSQTLNHNVMYWYQQKSSQAPKLLFHYYDKDFNNEADTPDNFQSRRPNTSFCFLDIRSPGLGDTAMYLCATSRVTRGTEAFFGQGTRLTVV.

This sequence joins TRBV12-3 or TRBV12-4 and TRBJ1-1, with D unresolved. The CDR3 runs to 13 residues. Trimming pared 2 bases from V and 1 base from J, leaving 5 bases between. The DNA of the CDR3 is TGTGCCAGCAGTTTAAGTCAGAACACTGAAGCTTTCTTT. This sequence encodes CASSLSQNTEAFF.

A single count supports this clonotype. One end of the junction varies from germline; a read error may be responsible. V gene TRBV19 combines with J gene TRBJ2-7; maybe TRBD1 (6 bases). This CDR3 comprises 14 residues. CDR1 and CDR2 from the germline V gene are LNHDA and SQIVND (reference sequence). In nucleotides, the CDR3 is TGCGCCAGTAGTGTAGGTACAGGGATCTACGAGCAGTACTTC. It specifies CASSVGTGIYEQYF.

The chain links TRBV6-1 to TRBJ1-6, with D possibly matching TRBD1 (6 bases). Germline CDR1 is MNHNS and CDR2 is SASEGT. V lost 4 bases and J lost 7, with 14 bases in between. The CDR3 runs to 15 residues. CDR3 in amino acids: CASSGTDSHNSPLHF. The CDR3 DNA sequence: TGTGCCAGCAGTGGGACGGACAGCCACAATTCACCCCTCCACTTT.

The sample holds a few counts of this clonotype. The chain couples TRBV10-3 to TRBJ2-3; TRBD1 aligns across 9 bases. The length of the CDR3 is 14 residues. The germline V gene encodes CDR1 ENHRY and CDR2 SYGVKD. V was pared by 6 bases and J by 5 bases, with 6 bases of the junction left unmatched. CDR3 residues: CAIRPGQGEDTQYF. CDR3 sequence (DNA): TGTGCCATCAGGCCGGGACAGGGAGAAGATACGCAGTATTTT.

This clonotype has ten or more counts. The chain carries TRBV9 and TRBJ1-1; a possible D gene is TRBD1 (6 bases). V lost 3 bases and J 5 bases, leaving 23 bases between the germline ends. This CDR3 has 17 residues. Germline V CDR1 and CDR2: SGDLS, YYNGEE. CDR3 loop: CASSAHQGTRMWTEAFF. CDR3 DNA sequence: TGTGCCAGCAGCGCGCACCAGGGGACGCGGATGTGGACTGAAGCTTTCTTT.

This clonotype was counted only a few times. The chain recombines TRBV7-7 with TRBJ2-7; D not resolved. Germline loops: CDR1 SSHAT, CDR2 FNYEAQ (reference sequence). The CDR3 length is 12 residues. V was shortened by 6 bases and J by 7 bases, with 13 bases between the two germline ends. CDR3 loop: CASRMMRPEQYF. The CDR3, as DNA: TGTGCCAGCAGGATGATGAGACCAGAGCAGTACTTC. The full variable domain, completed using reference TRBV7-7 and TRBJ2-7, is GAGVSQSPRYKVTKRGQDVTLRCDPISSHATLYWYQQALGQGPEFLTYFNYEAQPDKSGLPSDRFSAERPEGSISTLTIQRTEQRDSAMYRCASRMMRPEQYFGPGTRLTVT.

CDR3 loop: CASGNSGWETQYF. The CDR3 bases are TGTGCCAGCGGGAATAGCGGGTGGGAGACCCAGTACTTC. The chain is built from TRBV7-9 and TRBJ2-5; 7 bases are shared with TRBD2. With 8 bases clipped from V and 5 bases from J, the junction kept 8 bases outside the gene matches. Germline CDR1 SEHNR, CDR2 FQNEAQ (reference sequence). There are 13 residues in the CDR3.

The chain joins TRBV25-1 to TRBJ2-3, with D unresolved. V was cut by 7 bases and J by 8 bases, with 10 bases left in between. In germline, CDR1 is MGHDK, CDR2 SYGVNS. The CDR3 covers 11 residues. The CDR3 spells CASMSVGTQYF. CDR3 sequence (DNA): TGTGCCAGCATGTCGGTTGGTACGCAGTATTTT.

CDR3 coding DNA: TGTGCCAGCATCCCCGGTGGGCAGGATGAGACCCAGTACTTC. Its protein is CASIPGGQDETQYF. The genes are TRBV5-5 and TRBJ2-5; no reliable D call. The germline CDR1 and CDR2 sequences are SGHKS and YYEKEE (reference sequence). Trimming pared 6 bases from V and 5 bases from J, leaving 17 bases between. This CDR3 has 14 residues.

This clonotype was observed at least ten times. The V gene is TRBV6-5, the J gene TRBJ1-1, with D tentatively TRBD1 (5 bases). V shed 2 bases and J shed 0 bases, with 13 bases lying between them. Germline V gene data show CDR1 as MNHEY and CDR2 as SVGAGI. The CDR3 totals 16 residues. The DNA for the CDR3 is TGTGCCAGCAGTTACGAGGGAGAAGGGGTGAACACTGAAGCTTTCTTT. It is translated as CASSYEGEGVNTEAFF.

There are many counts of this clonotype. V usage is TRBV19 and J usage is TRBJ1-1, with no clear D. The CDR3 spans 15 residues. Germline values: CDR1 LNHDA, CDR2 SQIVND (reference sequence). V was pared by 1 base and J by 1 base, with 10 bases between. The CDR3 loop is CASSIVGRGNTEAFF. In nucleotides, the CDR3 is TGTGCCAGTAGTATAGTGGGGAGAGGGAACACTGAAGCTTTCTTT.

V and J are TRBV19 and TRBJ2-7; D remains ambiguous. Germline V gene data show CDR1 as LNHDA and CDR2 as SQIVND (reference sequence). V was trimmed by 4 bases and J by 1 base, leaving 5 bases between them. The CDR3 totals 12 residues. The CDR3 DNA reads TGTGCCAGTAGTACCAGATCCTACGAGCAGTACTTC. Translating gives CASSTRSYEQYF.

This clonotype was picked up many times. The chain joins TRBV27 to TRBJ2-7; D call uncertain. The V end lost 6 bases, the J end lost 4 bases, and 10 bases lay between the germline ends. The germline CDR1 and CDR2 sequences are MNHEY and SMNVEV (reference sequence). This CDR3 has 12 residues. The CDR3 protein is CASRQGIYEQYF. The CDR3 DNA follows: TGTGCCAGCAGGCAAGGGATATACGAGCAGTACTTC.